One T cell receptor (beta chain) is described in this entry. Methods used by the authors: The assay estimated nucleated cells by amplifying reference gene primers. Assay used: immunoSEQ multiplex PCR; TCRdb lists only in-frame clones, some missing. V, J and clone size were drawn from that table, and D and trimming were deduced from the DNA. Altogether roughly 260,000 clones are present, about 89% being singletons, with the ten largest covering approximately 9.8%. V was clipped by 2 bases and J by 2 bases; unmatched bases: 2. Germline V gives CDR1 SGHNT, CDR2 YYREEE (reference sequence). The CDR3 spans 14 residues. This specimen comes from a study of blood T cell repertoires in COVID-19. Across the whole study: From T cells, B-cell-depleted T cells, or PBMCs came the material, which was cDNA or gDNA.

V usage is TRBV5-4 and J usage is TRBJ2-5; 8 bases map to TRBD1. This receptor was obtained from a middle-aged man who had recovered from COVID-19. Sequencing used peripheral blood. In DNA, the CDR3 is TGTGCCAGCAGCTTAAGACAGGGGCAAGAGACCCAGTACTTC. This gives the protein CASSLRQGQETQYF.